This T cell receptor (beta chain) is from a study of blood T cell repertoires in COVID-19. Background on the study: Researchers got acute and convalescent COVID-19 samples from the United States, Italy and Spain. In each case, the material was cDNA or gDNA derived from T cells, B-cell-depleted T cells, or PBMCs.

Per the authors' pipeline: Amplified reference gene primers provided the basis for estimating nucleated cell counts. TCRdb's table, derived via immunoSEQ multiplex PCR, lists solely in-frame clones and lacks some. V, J and clone size are taken as reported in that table, and D and trimming were inferred from the DNA itself. The data hold 210,000 or so clones, with 70% to 90% observed a single time. This CDR3 has 15 amino acids. Trimming took off 0 bases at V and 7 bases at J, with 12 bases between the two ends. The germline V gene has CDR1 KGHSH and CDR2 LQKENI. This clonotype originated in an elderly woman with acute or convalescent COVID-19. The chain uses TRBV18 and TRBJ1-4; perhaps TRBD1 as D (5 bases). Source material: peripheral blood. The CDR3 sequence is CASSPPQGRFEKLFF. In DNA form, the CDR3 reads TGTGCCAGCTCACCACCTCAGGGAAGGTTTGAAAAACTGTTTTTT.